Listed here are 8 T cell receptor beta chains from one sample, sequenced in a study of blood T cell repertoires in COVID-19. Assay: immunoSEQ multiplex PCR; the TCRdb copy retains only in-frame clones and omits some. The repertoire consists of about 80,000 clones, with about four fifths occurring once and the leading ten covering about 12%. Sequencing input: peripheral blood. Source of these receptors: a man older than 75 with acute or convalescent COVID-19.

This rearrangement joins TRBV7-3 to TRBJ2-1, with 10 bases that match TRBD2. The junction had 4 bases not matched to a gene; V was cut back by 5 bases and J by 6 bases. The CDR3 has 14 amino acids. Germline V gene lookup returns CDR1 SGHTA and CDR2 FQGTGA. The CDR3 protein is CASSPWTSGNEQFF. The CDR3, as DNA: TGTGCCAGCAGCCCCTGGACTAGCGGCAATGAGCAGTTCTTC.

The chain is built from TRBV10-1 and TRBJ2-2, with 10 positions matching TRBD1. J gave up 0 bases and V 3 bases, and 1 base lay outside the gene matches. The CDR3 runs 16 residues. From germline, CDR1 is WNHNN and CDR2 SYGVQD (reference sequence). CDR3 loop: CASSDGTGANTGELFF. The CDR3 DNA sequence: TGCGCCAGCAGTGATGGGACAGGGGCGAACACCGGGGAGCTGTTTTTT.

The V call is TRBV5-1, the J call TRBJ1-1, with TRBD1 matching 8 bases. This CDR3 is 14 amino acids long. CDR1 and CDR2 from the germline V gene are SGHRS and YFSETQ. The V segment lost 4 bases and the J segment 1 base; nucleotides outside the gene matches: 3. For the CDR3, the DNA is TGCGCCAGCAGCACAGGGACAGGGAACACTGAAGCTTTCTTT. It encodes CASSTGTGNTEAFF.

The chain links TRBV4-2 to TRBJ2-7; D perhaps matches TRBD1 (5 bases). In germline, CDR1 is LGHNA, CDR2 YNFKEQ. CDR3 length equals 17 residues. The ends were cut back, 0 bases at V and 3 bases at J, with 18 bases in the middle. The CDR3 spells CASSQEVAGLGHYEQYF. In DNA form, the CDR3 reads TGTGCCAGCAGCCAAGAGGTGGCAGGGTTGGGGCACTACGAGCAGTACTTC.

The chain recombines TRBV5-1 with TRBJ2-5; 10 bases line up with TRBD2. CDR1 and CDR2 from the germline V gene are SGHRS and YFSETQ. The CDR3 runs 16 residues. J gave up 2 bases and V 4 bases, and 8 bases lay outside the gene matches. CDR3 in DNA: TGCGCCAGCAGCCCTAGCGGGGGCCCAGGTCAAGAGACCCAGTACTTC. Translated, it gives CASSPSGGPGQETQYF.

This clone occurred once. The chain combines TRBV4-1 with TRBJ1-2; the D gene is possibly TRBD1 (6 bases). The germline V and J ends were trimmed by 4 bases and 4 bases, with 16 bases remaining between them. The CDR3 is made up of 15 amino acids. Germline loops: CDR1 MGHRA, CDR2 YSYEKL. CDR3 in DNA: TGCGCCAGCAGCCTCGGTCACGGCAGGGGCTATGGCTACACCTTC. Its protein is CASSLGHGRGYGYTF.

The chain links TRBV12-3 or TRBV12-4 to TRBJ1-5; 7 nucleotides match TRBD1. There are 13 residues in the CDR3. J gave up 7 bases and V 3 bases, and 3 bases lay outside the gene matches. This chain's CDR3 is CASSLTGLQPQHF. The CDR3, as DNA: TGTGCCAGCAGTTTGACAGGGCTGCAGCCCCAGCATTTT.

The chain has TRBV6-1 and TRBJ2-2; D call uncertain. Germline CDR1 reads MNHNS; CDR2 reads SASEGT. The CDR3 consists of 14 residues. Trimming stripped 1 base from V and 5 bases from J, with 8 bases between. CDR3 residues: CASSEGVYTGELFF. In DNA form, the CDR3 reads TGTGCCAGCAGTGAAGGAGTCTATACCGGGGAGCTGTTTTTT.